The 3 T cell receptor beta chains given below trace back to one sample, sequenced in a study of blood T cell repertoires in COVID-19 (dated by TCRdb to the early 2020s). The library was produced with the immunoSEQ multiplex PCR assay. TCRdb re-hosts the immuneACCESS table, in-frame sequences only. Its copies lack some clones; in the studies checked, an unresolved V gene accounts for under half of them, and the cause for the rest is not known. Recorded for this sample are fewer than 150,000 clones; roughly 87% of them occurred a single time. 15% to 20% of the sample lies in the top ten. The sample consisted of PBMCs or T cells enriched from blood (not recorded which). The receptors shown here come from a man younger than 45 who had recovered from COVID-19.

The genes are TRBV27 and TRBJ1-5; TRBD1 matches 7 bases. Germline CDR1 and CDR2: MNHEY and SMNVEV (reference sequence). The CDR3 loop spans 14 amino acids. Trimming took 6 bases from V and 2 from J; bases not matched to a gene: 4. CDR3 sequence (DNA): TGTGCCAGCAGGCCTGGGACAGGCAATCAGCCCCAGCATTTT. Translation gives CASRPGTGNQPQHF.

This clone is judged medium-sized. J is TRBJ2-1 and V is TRBV20-1; tentatively, D is TRBD2 (6 bases). CDR3 size: 10 residues. The germline V gene has CDR1 DFQATT and CDR2 SNEGSKA (reference sequence). The CDR3: CNHRGSEQFF. The CDR3 region has the DNA TGCAATCACCGGGGGTCTGAGCAGTTCTTC.

This chain connects TRBV18 to TRBJ1-2, with TRBD1 matching 7 bases. The CDR3 covers 14 residues. Germline loops: CDR1 KGHSH, CDR2 LQKENI. V lost 5 bases and J lost 1; bases outside the gene matches: 4. CDR3 protein: CASSRQGLNYGYTF. The CDR3 DNA reads as TGTGCCAGCTCAAGACAGGGTCTTAACTATGGCTACACCTTC.